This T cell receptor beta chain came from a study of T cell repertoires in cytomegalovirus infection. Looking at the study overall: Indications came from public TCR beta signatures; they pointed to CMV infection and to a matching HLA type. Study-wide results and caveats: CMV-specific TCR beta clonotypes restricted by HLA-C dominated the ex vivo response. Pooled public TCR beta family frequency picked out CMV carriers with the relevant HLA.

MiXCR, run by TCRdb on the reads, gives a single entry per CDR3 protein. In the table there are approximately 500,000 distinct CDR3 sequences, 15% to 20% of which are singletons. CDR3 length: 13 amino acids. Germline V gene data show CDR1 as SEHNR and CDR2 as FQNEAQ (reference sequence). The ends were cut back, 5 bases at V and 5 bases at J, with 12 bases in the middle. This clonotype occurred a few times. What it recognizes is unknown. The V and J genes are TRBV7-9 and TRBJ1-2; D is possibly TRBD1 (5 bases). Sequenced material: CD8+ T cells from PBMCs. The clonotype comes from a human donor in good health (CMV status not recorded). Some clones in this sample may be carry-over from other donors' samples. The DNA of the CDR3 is TGTGCCAGCAGCCCGGGGGACCTGTATGGCTACACCTTC. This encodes CASSPGDLYGYTF.